The 24 T cell receptor beta chains given below trace back to one sample, sequenced in a study of shared clonotypes between healthy human individuals. Assay used: immunoSEQ multiplex PCR; TCRdb lists only in-frame clones, some missing. The table shows millions of clones, with 90% to 95% occurring only once. Sequenced input: naive CD4+ T cells sorted from blood. As to subset: CD45RA+ positively selected. The receptors derive from a man aged 18 to 29 in good health.

The V gene is TRBV7-2, the J gene TRBJ2-7; D not resolved. V dropped 3 bases and J dropped 2 bases, with 8 bases sitting between them. The CDR3 has 13 amino acids. Germline V lookup: CDR1 SGHTA, CDR2 FQGNSA. DNA for the CDR3: TGTGCCAGCAGCTTGAGGCAGACCTACGAGCAGTACTTC. Amino acid sequence: CASSLRQTYEQYF.

The J gene is TRBJ2-2, the V gene TRBV28; 14 bases match TRBD2. With V trimmed by 5 bases and J by 5 bases, 4 bases remained unmatched. This CDR3 spans 16 amino acids. Germline V gives CDR1 MDHEN, CDR2 SYDVKM. The CDR3 nucleotides read TGTGCCAGCAGTCCGACTAGCGGGGGGGAGACCGGGGAGCTGTTTTTT. Translated, it gives CASSPTSGGETGELFF.

The chain has TRBV30 and TRBJ1-2; D gene unclear. Trimming shortened V by 2 bases and J by 6 bases, and 25 bases separated the two germline ends. The CDR3 loop spans 17 amino acids. Germline assignment: CDR1 GTSNPN and CDR2 SVGIG (reference sequence). The CDR3 loop reads CAWSIRRFLQKGDGYTF. Written as DNA, the CDR3 is TGTGCCTGGAGTATCCGTCGGTTCCTACAAAAAGGTGATGGCTACACCTTC.

This chain links TRBV11-2 with TRBJ1-5; D might be TRBD1 (6 bases). V lost 6 bases and J lost 3, with 12 bases in between. The CDR3 contains 14 residues. Germline CDR1 and CDR2: SGHAT and FQNNGV. CDR3 sequence reads: CASRDGQLNQPQHF. CDR3 DNA: TGTGCCAGCAGAGACGGACAGCTCAATCAGCCCCAGCATTTT.

This clone was recorded once. The rearrangement uses TRBV21-1 and TRBJ2-1. TRBV21-1 constitutes a pseudogene. The CDR3 covers 16 residues. This CDR3 reads CASSKVEGGRRDEQFF. The CDR3 coding sequence is TGTGCCAGCAGCAAAGTAGAGGGGGGCCGGAGGGATGAGCAGTTCTTC.

The CDR3 coding sequence is TGTGCCAGCAGCTTAGGTTCGCAGGATGAGCAGTTCTTC. Translating it yields CASSLGSQDEQFF. The V and J genes are TRBV7-9 and TRBJ2-1; unclear D gene. Germline CDR1 reads SEHNR; CDR2 reads FQNEAQ (reference sequence). This CDR3 spans 13 amino acids. With 1 base removed from V and 8 bases from J, the gap between germline ends came to 9 bases.

The CDR3 DNA reads as TGTGCCTGGAGTGGCCCGACAGAGCAGTTCTTC. Its protein product is CAWSGPTEQFF. The chain joins TRBV30 to TRBJ2-1; D call uncertain. V was pared by 1 base and J by 10 bases, with 8 bases between. This CDR3 has 11 residues. Germline values: CDR1 GTSNPN, CDR2 SVGIG (reference sequence).

The chain carries TRBV4-1 and TRBJ2-5; D call uncertain. The CDR3 runs to 14 residues. Between the trimmed V and J ends, which lost 2 bases and 1 base, there was a span of 8 bases. The germline gives CDR1 MGHRA, CDR2 YSYEKL. The CDR3 coding sequence is TGCGCCAGCAGCCAATTGGCCCTCCAAGAGACCCAGTACTTC. Translation: CASSQLALQETQYF.

The V and J genes are TRBV11-2 and TRBJ2-3, with D perhaps matching TRBD2 (7 bases). CDR3 length: 16 residues. Germline CDR1 is SGHAT and CDR2 is FQNNGV. Trimming removed 3 bases from V and 3 bases from J, with 16 bases in between. This chain's CDR3 is CASSFSGRGHTDTQYF. CDR3 nucleotides: TGTGCCAGCAGCTTTTCGGGGCGGGGGCATACAGATACGCAGTATTTT.

J is TRBJ2-7 and V is TRBV11-2; the D is unclear. This CDR3 is 14 amino acids long. Germline V lookup: CDR1 SGHAT, CDR2 FQNNGV. V was clipped by 7 bases and J by 6 bases, with 19 bases between them. The CDR3 bases are TGTGCCAGCACCCTTGAGATACTCGGGCGCGAGCAGTACTTC. Translated, it gives CASTLEILGREQYF. The full variable domain, completed using reference TRBV11-2 and TRBJ2-7, is EAGVAQSPRYKIIEKRQSVAFWCNPISGHATLYWYQQILGQGPKLLIQFQNNGVVDDSQLPKDRFSAERLKGVDSTLKIQPAKLEDSAVYLCASTLEILGREQYFGPGTRLTVT.

The gene calls are TRBV11-2 and TRBJ2-7; 7 nucleotides line up with TRBD1. The CDR3 has 15 residues. The V segment lost 3 bases and the J segment 6 bases; nucleotides outside the gene matches: 11. Germline loops: CDR1 SGHAT, CDR2 FQNNGV. The CDR3: CASSFTTGNPAEQYF. CDR3 DNA sequence: TGTGCCAGCAGCTTTACGACAGGGAATCCCGCCGAGCAGTACTTC.

The chain carries TRBV10-3 and TRBJ2-5; D tentatively fits TRBD1 or TRBD2 (5 bases each). This CDR3 spans 13 amino acids. Between the trimmed V and J ends, which lost 10 bases and 1 base, there was a span of 13 bases. Germline-derived CDR1 and CDR2 are ENHRY and SYGVKD. The CDR3 protein is CATKLGPQETQYF. For the CDR3, the DNA is TGTGCCACCAAGCTGGGACCCCAAGAGACCCAGTACTTC.

For this clone: The identical CDR3 is also encoded by other nucleotide sequences in the sample. The V call is TRBV28, the J call TRBJ1-5; D is unresolved. This CDR3 is built from 14 residues. Germline V CDR1 and CDR2: MDHEN, SYDVKM. Trimming left V 3 bases short and J 1 base short, with 7 bases between. The CDR3 DNA reads as TGTGCCAGCAGTTTCGGCGGCAGCAATCAGCCCCAGCATTTT. Its protein is CASSFGGSNQPQHF.

For this clone: The same CDR3 arises from other DNA sequences in this sample as well. This chain links TRBV30 with TRBJ1-5, with 7 bases fitting TRBD1. V lost 2 bases to trimming and J lost 5 bases; unmatched junction nucleotides: 3. From germline, CDR1 is GTSNPN and CDR2 SVGIG (reference sequence). The CDR3 consists of 13 residues. For the CDR3, the DNA is TGTGCCTGGAGTCTAGACAGGGATCAGCCCCAGCATTTT. This codes for CAWSLDRDQPQHF.

The CDR3 protein is CASSGGPGYGYTF. For the CDR3, the DNA is TGTGCCAGTAGCGGGGGGCCTGGATATGGCTACACCTTC. V gene TRBV19 combines with J gene TRBJ1-2; D is perhaps TRBD1 (6 bases). V gave up 6 bases and J gave up 5 bases, with 13 bases separating them. The CDR3 extends over 13 amino acids. Per the germline V gene, CDR1 is LNHDA and CDR2 is SQIVND (reference sequence). Based on the CDR3 plus reference TRBV19 and TRBJ1-2, the full variable domain is DGGITQSPKYLFRKEGQNVTLSCEQNLNHDAMYWYRQDPGQGLRLIYYSQIVNDFQKGDIAEGYSVSREKKESFPLTVTSAQKNPTAFYLCASSGGPGYGYTFGSGTRLTVV.

The chain recombines TRBV5-6 with TRBJ2-7, with TRBD2 matching over 7 bases. V shed 0 bases and J 6 bases; nucleotides not matched to a gene: 3. CDR1 is SGHDT, CDR2 YYEEEE, per germline. There are 13 residues in the CDR3. The CDR3: CASSLAWGGEQYF. DNA for the CDR3: TGTGCCAGCAGCTTGGCATGGGGGGGCGAGCAGTACTTC.

Details on this clone: Different DNA sequences within this sample yield the same CDR3. This rearrangement joins TRBV5-1 to TRBJ2-2, with D hard to call. This CDR3 has 13 amino acids. Per the germline V gene, CDR1 is SGHRS and CDR2 is YFSETQ. V was pared by 4 bases and J by 3 bases, with 7 bases between. Written as DNA, the CDR3 is TGCGCCAGCAGCCCCCGCGACACCGGGGAGCTGTTTTTT. Residues: CASSPRDTGELFF.

The rearrangement uses TRBV27 and TRBJ1-6; D possibly corresponds to TRBD1 (5 bases). The V gene lost 5 bases and the J gene lost 9 bases, with 14 bases spanning the gap. The CDR3 contains 14 residues. Germline V gene data show CDR1 as MNHEY and CDR2 as SMNVEV (reference sequence). The CDR3 is CASSSVTAGSPLHF. The CDR3 DNA reads TGTGCCAGCAGTAGCGTGACAGCAGGTTCACCCCTCCACTTT.

The chain combines TRBV6-1 with TRBJ1-2; tentative D call: TRBD1 (6 bases). CDR3 length equals 15 residues. Trimming pared 3 bases from V and 7 bases from J, leaving 18 bases between. Germline CDR1 reads MNHNS; CDR2 reads SASEGT. DNA of the CDR3: TGTGCCAGCAGTGAGTCTACCCCTACAGGGTCTGGCTACACCTTC. It is translated as CASSESTPTGSGYTF.

The chain uses TRBV6-5 and TRBJ1-6; 7 nucleotides agree with TRBD1. The CDR3 spans 14 residues. V lost 4 bases and J lost 7; bases outside the gene matches: 4. Germline lookup yields CDR1 MNHEY and CDR2 SVGAGI. In nucleotides, the CDR3 is TGTGCCAGCAGTTCGACAGGGTGGAATTCACCCCTCCACTTT. Residues: CASSSTGWNSPLHF.

The gene calls are TRBV29-1 and TRBJ1-2; the D gene is possibly TRBD1 (6 bases). This CDR3 is 13 amino acids long. Germline V gene lookup returns CDR1 SQVTM and CDR2 ANQGSEA. The V and J ends lost 4 bases and 8 bases respectively, with 17 bases between them. The CDR3 is CSVAEVSGGGYTF. The CDR3 DNA reads TGCAGCGTTGCCGAGGTCTCGGGGGGCGGCTACACCTTC. Full variable domain (rest looked up from reference TRBV29-1 and TRBJ1-2): SAVISQKPSRDICQRGTSLTIQCQVDSQVTMMFWYRQQPGQSLTLIATANQGSEATYESGFVIDKFPISRPNLTFSTLTVSNMSPEDSSIYLCSVAEVSGGGYTFGSGTRLTVV.

Worth noting for this clone: The same CDR3 arises from other DNA sequences in this sample as well. This rearrangement joins TRBV6-6 to TRBJ1-6; unclear D gene. The germline CDR1 and CDR2 sequences are MNHNY and SVGAGI (reference sequence). Trimming pared 2 bases from V and 10 bases from J, leaving 6 bases between. The CDR3 contains 12 residues. The CDR3, as DNA: TGTGCCAGCAGTTACGGCGACTCACCCCTCCACTTT. Its translation: CASSYGDSPLHF.

This chain links TRBV7-8 with TRBJ1-6; a possible D gene is TRBD1 (6 bases). The ends were cut back, 2 bases at V and 4 bases at J, with 9 bases in the middle. Germline V gene sequence: CDR1 SGHVS, CDR2 FQNEAQ. The CDR3 has 15 residues. The CDR3 is CASSLRGEYNSPLHF. CDR3 coding DNA: TGTGCCAGCAGCTTAAGGGGGGAGTATAATTCACCCCTCCACTTT.

This rearrangement joins TRBV29-1 to TRBJ1-1, with TRBD1 identical over 7 bases. CDR3 length equals 11 residues. V shed 7 bases and J 6 bases; nucleotides not matched to a gene: 5. CDR1 and CDR2 (germline): SQVTM, ANQGSEA. CDR3 DNA sequence: TGCAGCGCCAGGGGGGTCGCTGAAGCTTTCTTT. Encoded protein: CSARGVAEAFF.